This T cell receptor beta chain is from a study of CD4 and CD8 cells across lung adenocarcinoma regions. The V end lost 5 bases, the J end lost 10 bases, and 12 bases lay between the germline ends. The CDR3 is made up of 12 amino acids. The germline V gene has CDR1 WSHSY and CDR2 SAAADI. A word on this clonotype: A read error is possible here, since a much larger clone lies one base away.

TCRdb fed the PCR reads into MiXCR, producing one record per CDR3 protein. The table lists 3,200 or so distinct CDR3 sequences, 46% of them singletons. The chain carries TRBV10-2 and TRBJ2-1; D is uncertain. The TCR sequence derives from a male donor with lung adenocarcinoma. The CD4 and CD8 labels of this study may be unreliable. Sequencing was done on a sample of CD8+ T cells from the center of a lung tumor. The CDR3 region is CASSPGVYEQFF. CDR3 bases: TGCGCCAGCAGTCCGGGTGTCTACGAGCAGTTCTTC.